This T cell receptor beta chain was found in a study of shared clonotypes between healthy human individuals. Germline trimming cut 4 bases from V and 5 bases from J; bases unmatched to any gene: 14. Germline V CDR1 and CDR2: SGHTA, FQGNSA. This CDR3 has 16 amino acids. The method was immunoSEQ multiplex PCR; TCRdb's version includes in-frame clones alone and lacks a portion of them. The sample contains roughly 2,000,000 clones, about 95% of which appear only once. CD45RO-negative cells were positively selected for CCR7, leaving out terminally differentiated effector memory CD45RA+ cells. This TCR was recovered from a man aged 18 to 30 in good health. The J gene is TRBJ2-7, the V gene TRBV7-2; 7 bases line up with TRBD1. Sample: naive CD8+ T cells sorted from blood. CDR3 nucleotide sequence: TGTGCCAGCAGCTCCAGAAGGGACAGCCCCTTCGACGAGCAGTACTTC. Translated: CASSSRRDSPFDEQYF.